What follows are 8 T cell receptor beta chains derived from one specimen sequenced in a study of cytomegalovirus exposure and HLA in healthy donors. It was with 60 Vbeta and 13 Jbeta primers that the PCR ran. Some clones are missing from TCRdb's copy, which holds only in-frame ones; the method was immunoSEQ multiplex PCR. Of under 200,000 clones in the sample, roughly 75% were seen once. Input material: PBMCs. These receptors originate from a man aged 35-49 years in good health and CMV-seronegative.

The rearrangement joins TRBV4-3 to TRBJ2-1; D might be TRBD2 (5 bases). Trimming pared 0 bases from V and 9 bases from J, leaving 15 bases between. CDR1 LGHNA and CDR2 YSLEER come from the germline V gene. The CDR3 has 15 residues. The CDR3 here is CASSQDQRTASEQFF. The CDR3 nucleotides are TGCGCCAGCAGCCAAGATCAACGGACTGCTAGTGAGCAGTTCTTC.

This sequence joins TRBV6-4 and TRBJ2-2; D gene unclear. Germline lookup yields CDR1 MRHNA and CDR2 SNTAGT. This CDR3 is 14 amino acids long. Trimming pared 7 bases from V and 1 base from J, leaving 10 bases between. The CDR3 loop is CASKPLWNTGELFF. The CDR3, as DNA: TGTGCCAGCAAACCACTATGGAACACCGGGGAGCTGTTTTTT.

The rearrangement links TRBV5-1 to TRBJ2-5, with 7 bases that match TRBD2. The CDR3 length is 14 residues. Looked up from germline, CDR1 is SGHRS and CDR2 is YFSETQ. The J segment lost 5 bases and the V segment lost 2 bases, leaving 6 bases of the junction unmatched. CDR3 sequence: CASSLERGSETQYF. CDR3 DNA: TGCGCCAGCAGCTTAGAGCGGGGAAGTGAGACCCAGTACTTC.

The DNA for the CDR3 is TGTGCCAGCCGTAGGGCTAGCGGGAACTACGAGCAGTACTTC. Residues: CASRRASGNYEQYF. The V gene is TRBV6-5, the J gene TRBJ2-5; 9 nucleotides align to TRBD2. The DNA end is a closer match to TRBJ2-7, so the J assignment may be wrong. In germline, CDR1 is MNHEY, CDR2 SVGAGI. The CDR3 totals 14 residues.

CDR3 protein: CASSPGHRYEQYF. The CDR3 DNA sequence: TGTGCCAGCAGCCCGGGACACCGATACGAGCAGTACTTC. The chain employs TRBV7-2 and TRBJ2-7, with D possibly being TRBD1 (6 bases). Trimming removed 5 bases from V and 4 bases from J, with 12 bases in between. CDR3 size: 13 residues. Germline loops: CDR1 SGHTA, CDR2 FQGNSA.

This clone was counted only a few times. V and J are TRBV5-1 and TRBJ2-5; 8 bases fit TRBD1. The CDR3 contains 17 residues. V lost 0 bases and J lost 7; bases outside the gene matches: 14. Germline loops: CDR1 SGHRS, CDR2 YFSETQ. The CDR3 coding sequence is TGCGCCAGCAGCTTGGAATTCAAAAGACAGGGGCGAGGGACCCAGTACTTC. Encoded protein: CASSLEFKRQGRGTQYF.

DNA of the CDR3: TGTGCCAGTAGTATCAGTACGGGAAGTGGAAACACCATATATTTT. Translation gives CASSISTGSGNTIYF. The V and J genes are TRBV19 and TRBJ1-3; D not resolved. V was cut by 3 bases and J by 3 bases, with 12 bases left in between. Germline V CDR1 and CDR2: LNHDA, SQIVND (reference sequence). The CDR3 length is 15 residues.

This clone was detected a few times. The chain couples TRBV19 to TRBJ1-2; D gene unclear. The CDR3 length is 11 residues. V was trimmed by 4 bases and J by 7 bases, leaving 7 bases between them. Germline lookup yields CDR1 LNHDA and CDR2 SQIVND (reference sequence). The CDR3 region is CASSTPSGYTF. In DNA, the CDR3 is TGTGCCAGTAGTACCCCGAGTGGCTACACCTTC. The full variable domain, completed using reference TRBV19 and TRBJ1-2, is DGGITQSPKYLFRKEGQNVTLSCEQNLNHDAMYWYRQDPGQGLRLIYYSQIVNDFQKGDIAEGYSVSREKKESFPLTVTSAQKNPTAFYLCASSTPSGYTFGSGTRLTVV.